This T cell receptor (beta chain) came from a study of blood T cell repertoires in COVID-19. Study as a whole: The United States, Italy and Spain were the sources of the acute and convalescent COVID-19 samples.

The CDR3 contains 15 residues. Germline V gives CDR1 SGDLS, CDR2 YYNGEE. Trimming shortened V by 0 bases and J by 2 bases, and 11 bases separated the two germline ends. In the authors' methods: It was from reference gene primer amplification that nucleated cell counts were estimated. The repertoire was sequenced with immunoSEQ multiplex PCR; TCRdb's copy has only in-frame clones and lacks some. D and trimming were read from the DNA, whereas the V and J calls and clone size are those reported in that table. The profile shows 70,000 or so clones, approximately 90% of them singletons. This TCR derives from a woman younger than 30 with acute or convalescent COVID-19. Sequencing was performed on peripheral blood. The chain is built from TRBV9 and TRBJ2-5; TRBD1 is a possible D gene (6 bases). The CDR3 DNA sequence: TGTGCCAGCAGCGTAGCTAGAACAGGGCAAGAGACCCAGTACTTC. This encodes CASSVARTGQETQYF.